The 4 T cell receptor beta chains in this list originate from one sample, sequenced in a study of OX40 agonist ivuxolimab in advanced cancers. Method: immunoSEQ multiplex PCR; TCRdb's copy keeps in-frame clones and lacks some. The table includes fewer than 30,000 clones, over 85% detected once. Sequencing used CD4+ or CD8+ T cells sorted from blood, obtained in a trial of the OX40 agonist ivuxolimab. These receptors all stem from an adult with an advanced solid tumor such as melanoma, head and neck, liver or kidney cancer.

CDR3 sequence: CASSIESPSVGGPDQPQHF. The CDR3 DNA follows: TGTGCCAGTAGTATAGAAAGCCCCTCGGTAGGGGGCCCCGATCAGCCCCAGCATTTT. The chain carries TRBV19 and TRBJ1-5; 7 nucleotides agree with TRBD1. Trimming cost V 0 bases and J 5 bases; bases outside gene matches: 16. The CDR3 extends over 19 amino acids. Looked up from germline, CDR1 is LNHDA and CDR2 is SQIVND (reference sequence).

This clone is a singleton in its sample. The genes are TRBV5-1 and TRBJ2-7; D might be TRBD2 (5 bases). CDR3 length: 14 residues. Germline loops: CDR1 SGHRS, CDR2 YFSETQ. V dropped 4 bases and J dropped 0 bases, with 11 bases sitting between them. CDR3 region: CASSTEGSSYEQYF. The CDR3 DNA reads TGCGCCAGCAGCACCGAAGGGAGCTCCTACGAGCAGTACTTC.

In DNA form, the CDR3 reads TGTGCCAGCTCACCGGCCGGGACACCCTATGGCTACACCTTC. Translating gives CASSPAGTPYGYTF. The chain employs TRBV18 and TRBJ1-2; a possible D gene is TRBD1 (6 bases). The V end lost 3 bases, the J end lost 4 bases, and 12 bases lay between the germline ends. Per the germline V gene, CDR1 is KGHSH and CDR2 is LQKENI. The CDR3 runs to 14 residues.

J is TRBJ1-1 and V is TRBV7-6; 7 bases line up with TRBD1. This CDR3 is built from 14 residues. Germline-derived CDR1 and CDR2 are SGHVS and FNYEAQ. The V and J ends lost 1 base and 6 bases, in that order; junction bases with no gene match: 5. The CDR3 DNA reads TGTGCCAGCAGCTTAGGTGAAGGGGGCCCTGAAGCTTTCTTT. It yields the protein CASSLGEGGPEAFF.